These T cell receptor beta chains were read from a single sample in a study of STAT3 mutations in large granular lymphocyte leukemia. Here immunoSEQ multiplex PCR was the method, and the copy in TCRdb shows in-frame clones only, minus some. The sample contains about 39,000 clones, roughly 81% of which appear only once. The sample consisted of PBMCs. The receptors stem from a human donor with T large granular lymphocyte leukemia. Some clones in this sample may be carry-over from other donors' samples. Both conserved end residues are part of each CDR3. The order of the fields is J gene, clone size, V gene, D gene, CDR3 protein, CDR3 DNA. A D gene is named only where the DNA matches it firmly. Rows may omit the clone size; those that give it use once, few, many or a size class.

>TRBJ1-2|NA|TRBV6-5|TRBD1
CASSLGQRNYGYTF
TGTGCCAGCAGTTTGGGACAGCGGAACTATGGCTACACCTTC
>TRBJ2-5|NA|TRBV6-6|NA
CASSKGFQETQYF
TGTGCCAGCAGTAAAGGGTTCCAAGAGACCCAGTACTTC
>TRBJ2-7|NA|TRBV29-1|TRBD1
CSVKETGDEQYF
TGCAGCGTTAAAGAAACAGGGGACGAGCAGTACTTC
>TRBJ1-5|NA|TRBV5-5|TRBD1
CASSMDRNYYSNQPQHF
TGTGCCAGCAGCATGGACAGGAATTACTATAGCAATCAGCCCCAGCATTTT
>TRBJ1-2|NA|TRBV9|NA
CASTLKQGANYGYTF
TGTGCCAGCACCCTCAAACAGGGAGCTAACTATGGCTACACCTTC
>TRBJ1-6|NA|TRBV4-3|TRBD1
CASSQDLGQGNSPLHF
TGCGCCAGCAGCCAAGATCTAGGACAGGGGAATTCACCCCTCCACTTT
>TRBJ2-3|NA|TRBV14|NA
CASSQDGGYTQYF
TGTGCCAGCAGCCAAGATGGTGGATATACGCAGTATTTT
>TRBJ2-1|NA|TRBV27|TRBD2
CASTPWEGSSYNEQFF
TGTGCCAGCACCCCGTGGGAGGGGAGCTCCTACAATGAGCAGTTCTTC
>TRBJ2-3|NA|TRBV7-9|TRBD2
CASSPGLAGAFSDTQYF
TGTGCCAGCAGCCCGGGACTAGCGGGGGCCTTCTCGGATACGCAGTATTTT
>TRBJ2-5|NA|TRBV19|NA
CASSILSGQSPYLQETQYF
TGTGCCAGTAGTATACTTTCAGGTCAAAGCCCATATTTGCAAGAGACCCAGTACTTC
>TRBJ2-3|NA|TRBV11-2|NA
CASSSIGLTQYF
TGTGCCAGCAGCTCCATCGGTTTAACGCAGTATTTT
>TRBJ1-5|NA|TRBV27|NA
CASSQDSYSNQPQHF
TGTGCCAGCAGCCAGGACAGTTATAGCAATCAGCCCCAGCATTTT
>TRBJ1-1|few|TRBV5-4|NA
CASSLQGWNTEAFF
TGTGCCAGCAGCTTACAGGGCTGGAACACTGAAGCTTTCTTT
>TRBJ1-1|NA|TRBV7-8|NA
CASSLGDGIEAFF
TGTGCCAGCAGCTTAGGGGACGGTATTGAAGCTTTCTTT
>TRBJ1-4|NA|TRBV7-9|TRBD1
CASSVSGTGDEKLFF
TGTGCCAGCAGCGTGTCCGGGACAGGGGATGAAAAACTGTTTTTT
>TRBJ2-1|NA|TRBV27|NA
CASGEGHYNEQFF
TGTGCCAGCGGAGAGGGTCACTACAATGAGCAGTTCTTC
>TRBJ2-6|once|TRBV7-2|NA
CASSLSRLGAFGANVLTF
TGTGCCAGCAGCTTATCCAGACTTGGGGCTTTTGGGGCCAACGTCCTGACTTTC
>TRBJ2-1|NA|TRBV11-2|NA
CASSLGGVYNEQFF
TGTGCCAGCAGCTTGGGGGGCGTCTACAATGAGCAGTTCTTC
>TRBJ1-2|NA|TRBV6-1|NA
CASSVPDSNYGYTF
TGTGCCAGCAGTGTACCCGACAGTAACTATGGCTACACCTTC
>TRBJ1-5|NA|TRBV27|TRBD1
CASSLEGARDQPQHF
TGTGCCAGCAGTTTAGAGGGGGCTCGGGATCAGCCCCAGCATTTT
>TRBJ1-1|NA|TRBV11-2|NA
CASSSFSARGRRATEAFF
TGTGCCAGCAGCTCATTCAGCGCCAGGGGAAGGCGGGCCACTGAAGCTTTCTTT
>TRBJ2-3|NA|TRBV18|TRBD1
CASSPPPNRGDTQYF
TGTGCCAGCTCACCACCACCCAACAGGGGAGATACGCAGTATTTT
>TRBJ2-2|NA|TRBV5-6|NA
CASSTTVLAGELFF
TGTGCCAGCAGCACCACAGTGTTGGCCGGGGAGCTGTTTTTT